A selection of T cell receptor beta chains follows, all from one sample in a study of tumor-infiltrating lymphocytes in localized non-small cell lung cancer. Method: immunoSEQ multiplex PCR; TCRdb's copy keeps in-frame clones and lacks some. The sample lists approximately 15,000 clones; roughly 75% were seen once. Sequenced: lung tumor tissue. The receptors here all came from a human donor with non-small cell lung cancer. CDR3s include the opening cysteine and the closing phenylalanine or tryptophan. Each record gives: clone size, D gene, CDR3 length, V gene, J gene, CDR3 DNA, CDR3 protein. A D gene is named only where the DNA matches it firmly. Part of the rows lack a size; the others show once, few, many or a class for expanded clones.

clone size: -; D gene: -; CDR3 length: 13; V gene: TRBV9; J gene: TRBJ2-2; CDR3 DNA: TGTGCCAGCAGCGGCCCGTACACCGGGGAGCTGTTTTTT; CDR3 protein: CASSGPYTGELFF
clone size: once; D gene: TRBD1; CDR3 length: 15; V gene: TRBV7-2; J gene: TRBJ1-2; CDR3 DNA: TGTGCCAGCAGCTTAGCAGGGGGCTTCAACTATGGCTACACCTTC; CDR3 protein: CASSLAGGFNYGYTF
clone size: -; D gene: TRBD1; CDR3 length: 14; V gene: TRBV18; J gene: TRBJ2-7; CDR3 DNA: TGTGCCAGCTCAAGGGACAGGGAGAAAAGCGAGCAGTACTTC; CDR3 protein: CASSRDREKSEQYF
clone size: -; D gene: -; CDR3 length: 11; V gene: TRBV7-2; J gene: TRBJ2-3; CDR3 DNA: TGTGCCAGCAGACAGGGCGATACGCAGTATTTT; CDR3 protein: CASRQGDTQYF
clone size: -; D gene: -; CDR3 length: 17; V gene: TRBV14; J gene: TRBJ1-4; CDR3 DNA: TGTGCCAGCAGCCAAGATGGGGCAGGGTGGTCTAATGAAAAACTGTTTTTT; CDR3 protein: CASSQDGAGWSNEKLFF
clone size: -; D gene: -; CDR3 length: 16; V gene: TRBV5-1; J gene: TRBJ2-6; CDR3 DNA: TGCGCCAGCAGCTCGCAGGTCGCGGCTGGGGCCAACGTCCTGACTTTC; CDR3 protein: CASSSQVAAGANVLTF
clone size: -; D gene: -; CDR3 length: 15; V gene: TRBV5-4; J gene: TRBJ1-1; CDR3 DNA: TGTGCCAGCAGCTGGAGTTTGGGGGCGGGCACTGAAGCTTTCTTT; CDR3 protein: CASSWSLGAGTEAFF
clone size: few; D gene: TRBD2; CDR3 length: 17; V gene: TRBV6-1; J gene: TRBJ2-2; CDR3 DNA: TGTGCCAGCAGTGTTCTAGCGGGAGGCGGATTCACCGGGGAGCTGTTTTTT; CDR3 protein: CASSVLAGGGFTGELFF
clone size: -; D gene: TRBD1; CDR3 length: 12; V gene: TRBV29-1; J gene: TRBJ1-5; CDR3 DNA: TGCAGCGCTGGACAGGGAGGGGAGCCCCAGCATTTT; CDR3 protein: CSAGQGGEPQHF
clone size: -; D gene: -; CDR3 length: 15; V gene: TRBV7-2; J gene: TRBJ2-1; CDR3 DNA: TGTGCCAGCAGCCCACAGGCGGGAACTTGGGATGAGCAGTTCTTC; CDR3 protein: CASSPQAGTWDEQFF
clone size: -; D gene: TRBD2; CDR3 length: 14; V gene: TRBV6-1; J gene: TRBJ2-3; CDR3 DNA: TGTGCCAGCAGTGAGGGCGGGGGAGCGGATACGCAGTATTTT; CDR3 protein: CASSEGGGADTQYF
clone size: -; D gene: TRBD1; CDR3 length: 15; V gene: TRBV2; J gene: TRBJ1-2; CDR3 DNA: TGTGCCAGCAGCCCAAACGGGGACAGCGTCTATGGCTACACCTTC; CDR3 protein: CASSPNGDSVYGYTF
clone size: -; D gene: TRBD1; CDR3 length: 17; V gene: TRBV29-1; J gene: TRBJ1-2; CDR3 DNA: TGCAGCGTTGAAAGCGGCCCGGGACAGGGCCCTTGGAGTGGCTACACCTTC; CDR3 protein: CSVESGPGQGPWSGYTF
clone size: -; D gene: -; CDR3 length: 13; V gene: TRBV7-9; J gene: TRBJ2-3; CDR3 DNA: TGTGCCAGCAGCCCCCCCCCAGGGGATACGCAGTATTTT; CDR3 protein: CASSPPPGDTQYF
clone size: few; D gene: TRBD1; CDR3 length: 13; V gene: TRBV29-1; J gene: TRBJ1-5; CDR3 DNA: TGCAGCGTTGGGCAGGGGGGCAATCAGCCCCAGCATTTT; CDR3 protein: CSVGQGGNQPQHF
clone size: medium-sized; D gene: -; CDR3 length: 14; V gene: TRBV11-2; J gene: TRBJ1-2; CDR3 DNA: TGTGCCAGCAGCTTGGGTGGGGGATCCTATGGCTACACCTTC; CDR3 protein: CASSLGGGSYGYTF
clone size: -; D gene: TRBD1; CDR3 length: 12; V gene: TRBV6-5; J gene: TRBJ1-2; CDR3 DNA: TGTGCCAGCAGTTCCGGGACAGGGGGCTACACCTTC; CDR3 protein: CASSSGTGGYTF
clone size: -; D gene: -; CDR3 length: 15; V gene: TRBV28; J gene: TRBJ2-7; CDR3 DNA: TGTGCCAGCAGGACACCGGGACCGAGCTATTACGAGCAGTACTTC; CDR3 protein: CASRTPGPSYYEQYF
clone size: -; D gene: TRBD1; CDR3 length: 18; V gene: TRBV5-6; J gene: TRBJ1-6; CDR3 DNA: TGTGCCAGCAGCTTCGACCGTCTCGGGACAGGGATGAATTCACCCCTCCACTTT; CDR3 protein: CASSFDRLGTGMNSPLHF
clone size: -; D gene: -; CDR3 length: 17; V gene: TRBV5-1; J gene: TRBJ2-3; CDR3 DNA: TGCGCCAGCAGCTTGGGTCAGGACACCTTGTTCACAGATACGCAGTATTTT; CDR3 protein: CASSLGQDTLFTDTQYF
clone size: -; D gene: -; CDR3 length: 12; V gene: TRBV5-1; J gene: TRBJ2-5; CDR3 DNA: TGCGCCACTTCTAGCGAAAGGGGGACCCAGTACTTC; CDR3 protein: CATSSERGTQYF
clone size: -; D gene: -; CDR3 length: 14; V gene: TRBV19; J gene: TRBJ2-7; CDR3 DNA: TGTGCCAGTAGCCCTACAGGGTCCTCACTCGAGCAGTACTTC; CDR3 protein: CASSPTGSSLEQYF
clone size: -; D gene: TRBD2; CDR3 length: 13; V gene: TRBV6-6; J gene: TRBJ2-7; CDR3 DNA: TGTGCCAGTACAGGGACTAGTTTCTACGAGCAGTACTTC; CDR3 protein: CASTGTSFYEQYF
clone size: -; D gene: -; CDR3 length: 14; V gene: TRBV19; J gene: TRBJ1-5; CDR3 DNA: TGTGCCAGTAGTAGAACGGCAGGCAATCAGCCCCAGCATTTT; CDR3 protein: CASSRTAGNQPQHF
clone size: -; D gene: TRBD1; CDR3 length: 15; V gene: TRBV18; J gene: TRBJ1-4; CDR3 DNA: TGTGCCAGCTCACCAGCAGGGACAGGGAATGAAAAACTGTTTTTT; CDR3 protein: CASSPAGTGNEKLFF
clone size: -; D gene: -; CDR3 length: 13; V gene: TRBV27; J gene: TRBJ1-1; CDR3 DNA: TGTGCCAGCAGCCTCGGTTGGGACACTGAAGCTTTCTTT; CDR3 protein: CASSLGWDTEAFF
clone size: -; D gene: -; CDR3 length: 14; V gene: TRBV27; J gene: TRBJ1-5; CDR3 DNA: TGTGCCAGCAGTTTAAGTAAGGACCTCGGGCCCCAGCATTTT; CDR3 protein: CASSLSKDLGPQHF
clone size: -; D gene: -; CDR3 length: 12; V gene: TRBV27; J gene: TRBJ1-1; CDR3 DNA: TGTGCCAGCAGTTTACGGGGGGTTGAAGCTTTCTTT; CDR3 protein: CASSLRGVEAFF
clone size: -; D gene: TRBD1; CDR3 length: 15; V gene: TRBV27; J gene: TRBJ2-2; CDR3 DNA: TGTGCCAGCCGTTCTGGGACAGGGAGGACCGGGGAGCTGTTTTTT; CDR3 protein: CASRSGTGRTGELFF
clone size: -; D gene: -; CDR3 length: 12; V gene: TRBV7-5; J gene: TRBJ2-7; CDR3 DNA: TGTGTCAGAAGGGGGGCTGGGCGCGAGCAGTACTTC; CDR3 protein: CVRRGAGREQYF
clone size: few; D gene: -; CDR3 length: 13; V gene: TRBV30; J gene: TRBJ2-3; CDR3 DNA: TGTGCCTGGGCGGGGGCCTCCACAGATACGCAGTATTTT; CDR3 protein: CAWAGASTDTQYF
clone size: -; D gene: -; CDR3 length: 13; V gene: TRBV7-3; J gene: TRBJ2-5; CDR3 DNA: TGTGCCAGCAGCTTAGGGGGGAGGGAGACCCAGTACTTC; CDR3 protein: CASSLGGRETQYF
clone size: -; D gene: -; CDR3 length: 15; V gene: TRBV18; J gene: TRBJ1-3; CDR3 DNA: TGTGCCAGCTCACCACAGTGGCAGGGTGGAAACACCATATATTTT; CDR3 protein: CASSPQWQGGNTIYF